The T cell receptor beta chain under discussion was sequenced for a study of identical twins. The CDR3 is 18 residues long. A universal primer site was incorporated via template switching, and the cDNA contained unique molecular identifiers. Via MiXCR, TCRdb re-called the 5' RACE reads, giving one row per CDR3 protein. The sample lists around 1.7 million distinct CDR3 sequences; about 31% were seen once. V usage is TRBV21-1 and J usage is TRBJ2-3; the table gives TRBD1 as D, unverified against the DNA. TRBV21-1 is a pseudogene segment. The sequence came from a newborn girl in good health. Input material: cord blood. The CDR3 nucleotides are TGTGCCAGCAGCAAGAGTCCCTGCGGGGGCCTGGAGGGAGATACGCAGTATTTT. Translating it yields CASSKSPCGGLEGDTQYF.